Sequencing of this T cell receptor beta chain was carried out in a study of blood T cell repertoires in COVID-19. About the study: Acute and convalescent COVID-19 specimens originated in the United States, Italy and Spain. Sources were T cells, B-cell-depleted T cells, or PBMCs; the material itself was cDNA or gDNA.

There are a few counts of this clone. In the study's own analysis: The authors estimated nucleated cell counts from reference gene primer amplification. Produced via immunoSEQ multiplex PCR; TCRdb's table is partial and in-frame only. V and J calls and clone size come straight from that table; D and trimming were deduced from the DNA. Of about 130,000 clones listed, 75% to 85% are singletons. Germline V CDR1 and CDR2: MNHEY, SMNVEV (reference sequence). Trimming shortened V by 2 bases and J by 2 bases, and 11 bases separated the two germline ends. The CDR3 is 15 amino acids. Material for sequencing was peripheral blood. This TCR was sampled from a woman between 50 and 59 years old with acute or convalescent COVID-19. The rearrangement links TRBV27 to TRBJ2-3; possibly TRBD1 for D (5 bases). In nucleotides, the CDR3 is TGTGCCAGCAGTTTAGGGCAGGGCTACACAGATACGCAGTATTTT. The encoded protein is CASSLGQGYTDTQYF.